Included here is one TCR beta chain sequence, with context. What it recognizes is unknown. Overall study results and limits: Tumor memory CD4+ T cell TCR gene usage was found to cluster with blood and lymph node memory CD4+ cells and with lymph node naive CD4+ cells. Greatest tumor Treg TCR overlap was with tumor naive CD4+ cells.

The memory fraction was CD4+CD45RO+CD25- cells. The V gene's germline CDR1 is SEHNR and CDR2 FQNEAQ (reference sequence). V lost 1 base, J lost 2 bases, and 13 bases lay in between. CDR3 length equals 16 residues. Full-length variable regions came from constant-region reverse primers plus semi-nested Nested Universal Primer A PCR. TCRdb redid the calling of the 5' RACE reads with MiXCR, one entry per CDR3 protein. The repertoire holds approximately 6,300 distinct CDR3 sequences, with 69% as singletons. This clonotype originated in a female donor with breast cancer. The specimen sequenced was memory CD4+ T cells sorted from a lymph node. Subset of the sample: memory CD4+ T cells, CD4+CD45RO+CD25-. The chain employs TRBV7-9 and TRBJ2-3; D is unclear. CDR3 in DNA: TGTGCCAGCAGCTTAGTGAGCCAGGCAGCCACAGATACGCAGTATTTT. Translated: CASSLVSQAATDTQYF.